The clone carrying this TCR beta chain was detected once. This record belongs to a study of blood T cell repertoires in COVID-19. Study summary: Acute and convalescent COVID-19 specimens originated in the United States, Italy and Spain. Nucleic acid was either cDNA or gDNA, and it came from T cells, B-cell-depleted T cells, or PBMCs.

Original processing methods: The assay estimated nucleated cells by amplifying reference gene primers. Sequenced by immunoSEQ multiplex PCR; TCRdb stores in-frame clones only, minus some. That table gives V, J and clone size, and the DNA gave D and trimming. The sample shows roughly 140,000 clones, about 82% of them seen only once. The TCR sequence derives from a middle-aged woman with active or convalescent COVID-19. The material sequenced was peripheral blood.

The CDR3 region is CASSPGQGTGYTF. The DNA for the CDR3 is TGTGCCAGCAGTCCGGGACAGGGGACGGGCTACACCTTC. The V and J genes are TRBV25-1 and TRBJ1-2, with TRBD1 identical over 10 bases. Trimming took 5 bases from V and 8 from J; bases not matched to a gene: 5. The CDR3 spans 13 residues. Germline V lookup: CDR1 MGHDK, CDR2 SYGVNS.